Following are 23 T cell receptor beta chains from one sample sequenced in a study of blood T cell repertoires in COVID-19. Profiled with immunoSEQ multiplex PCR; TCRdb holds only in-frame clones, not every one. Of some 200,000 clones listed, about 95% were seen once; the top ten hold approximately 0.8%. The sample consisted of peripheral blood. These TCRs come from a man under 40 with COVID-19, enrolled during active disease.

This clone has a handful of counts. This chain uses TRBV18 with TRBJ1-4; 8 bases are shared with TRBD1. The CDR3 length is 14 residues. Losses at the gene ends were 5 bases for V and 3 bases for J; bases not matched to a gene: 2. Germline V gene data show CDR1 as KGHSH and CDR2 as LQKENI. The CDR3 sequence is CASSTGGPNEKLFF. CDR3 nucleotide sequence: TGTGCCAGCTCAACAGGGGGGCCTAATGAAAAACTGTTTTTT.

V and J are TRBV7-2 and TRBJ1-5; D gene ambiguous. Germline lookup yields CDR1 SGHTA and CDR2 FQGNSA. The V and J ends lost 4 bases and 4 bases respectively, with 5 bases between them. CDR3 size: 12 residues. For the CDR3, the DNA is TGTGCCAGCAGCTGGGCAAATCAGCCCCAGCATTTT. As protein: CASSWANQPQHF.

The rearrangement uses TRBV12-3 or TRBV12-4 and TRBJ1-2; D is perhaps TRBD1 (5 bases). The ends were cut back, 4 bases at V and 3 bases at J, with 9 bases in the middle. The CDR3 has 13 residues. The CDR3 is CASSSDTDYGYTF. The CDR3 region has the DNA TGTGCCAGCAGTTCGGACACGGACTATGGCTACACCTTC.

This chain uses TRBV20-1 with TRBJ2-3; 10 bases agree with TRBD1. The trim removed 3 bases at V and 2 bases at J, leaving 2 bases unmatched. This CDR3 has 14 residues. The germline gives CDR1 DFQATT, CDR2 SNEGSKA (reference sequence). The CDR3, as DNA: TGCAGTGCTAGTGGGACAGGGGTCACAGATACGCAGTATTTT. Its protein product is CSASGTGVTDTQYF.

This chain uses TRBV10-3 with TRBJ1-1; 8 nucleotides line up with TRBD1. The V segment lost 3 bases and the J segment 1 base; nucleotides outside the gene matches: 4. The CDR3 runs 15 residues. CDR1 is ENHRY and CDR2 is SYGVKD in the germline V gene. The CDR3 loop reads CAISETGQGNTEAFF. The DNA for the CDR3 is TGTGCCATCAGTGAAACCGGACAGGGGAACACTGAAGCTTTCTTT.

This chain connects TRBV13 to TRBJ1-2; possibly TRBD1 for D (6 bases). CDR1 PRHDT and CDR2 FYEKMQ come from the germline V gene (reference sequence). CDR3 length: 13 residues. Trimming took off 5 bases at V and 7 bases at J, with 14 bases between the two ends. The CDR3 DNA sequence: TGTGCCAGCAGCCCGACAGGATTTTGTGGCTACACCTTC. Encoded protein: CASSPTGFCGYTF.

The chain recombines TRBV12-3 or TRBV12-4 with TRBJ1-2; D remains unclear. Trimming pared 6 bases from V and 6 bases from J, leaving 11 bases between. The CDR3 consists of 12 residues. The CDR3: CASSLGEDGYTF. The CDR3 nucleotides are TGTGCCAGCAGCTTGGGTGAGGATGGCTACACCTTC.

V is TRBV5-6 and J is TRBJ2-7, with D maybe TRBD1 (5 bases). Between the trimmed V and J ends, which lost 1 base and 0 bases, there was a span of 5 bases. CDR1 is SGHDT and CDR2 is YYEEEE in the germline V gene. The CDR3 is 13 amino acids. CDR3 DNA: TGTGCCAGCAGCTTGCAGGGCTCCTACGAGCAGTACTTC. It yields the protein CASSLQGSYEQYF.

The genes are TRBV18 and TRBJ2-2, with TRBD2 matching over 9 bases. From germline, CDR1 is KGHSH and CDR2 LQKENI. CDR3 length: 18 residues. V was clipped by 3 bases and J by 2 bases; unmatched bases: 10. CDR3 residues: CASSPRKAGGYNTGELFF. The CDR3 DNA is TGTGCCAGCTCACCGAGAAAAGCGGGGGGCTATAACACCGGGGAGCTGTTTTTT.

This clone has just one count. The gene calls are TRBV7-9 and TRBJ2-7; TRBD2 is a possible D gene (6 bases). CDR3 length equals 15 residues. V lost 8 bases, J lost 3 bases, and 20 bases lay in between. Germline V gene lookup returns CDR1 SEHNR and CDR2 FQNEAQ (reference sequence). CDR3 in amino acids: CASQVSGSRYYEQYF. Written as DNA, the CDR3 is TGTGCCAGCCAGGTATCCGGGAGCCGTTACTACGAGCAGTACTTC.

V gene TRBV7-2 combines with J gene TRBJ2-5; 7 bases are shared with TRBD2. Germline trimming cut 4 bases from V and 4 bases from J; bases unmatched to any gene: 9. The germline CDR1 and CDR2 sequences are SGHTA and FQGNSA. This CDR3 has 15 residues. Here the CDR3 reads CASSSGLVFGETQYF. The CDR3 coding sequence is TGTGCCAGCAGCTCCGGACTAGTCTTTGGAGAGACCCAGTACTTC.

This clone has a handful of counts. The chain combines TRBV29-1 with TRBJ1-2; D gene ambiguous. V was clipped by 6 bases and J by 3 bases, with 11 bases between them. The V gene's germline CDR1 is SQVTM and CDR2 ANQGSEA. This CDR3 has 12 residues. This CDR3 reads CSVPGRYYGYTF. The DNA of the CDR3 is TGCAGCGTCCCAGGCCGATACTATGGCTACACCTTC.

This rearrangement joins TRBV5-1 to TRBJ1-1, with 7 bases that match TRBD1. Germline loops: CDR1 SGHRS, CDR2 YFSETQ. This CDR3 comprises 14 residues. The junction had 6 bases not matched to a gene; V was cut back by 4 bases and J by 3 bases. CDR3 protein: CASSLGQLDTEAFF. DNA of the CDR3: TGCGCCAGCAGCCTGGGACAGCTCGACACTGAAGCTTTCTTT.

The chain is built from TRBV6-2 or TRBV6-3 and TRBJ2-7; 8 bases are shared with TRBD1. The CDR3 length is 16 residues. V was clipped by 4 bases and J by 4 bases; unmatched bases: 12. Germline lookup yields CDR1 MNHEY and CDR2 SVGEGT. Written as DNA, the CDR3 is TGTGCCAGCAGTTTAATTAGACAGGGGAAAAGGTACGAGCAGTACTTC. Translation gives CASSLIRQGKRYEQYF.

As regards this clone: Different DNA sequences within this sample yield the same CDR3. J is TRBJ1-4 and V is TRBV9; tentatively, D is TRBD1 (6 bases). The V end was cut by 2 bases, the J end by 5 bases, with 10 bases between. The CDR3 consists of 14 residues. In germline, CDR1 is SGDLS, CDR2 YYNGEE. CDR3 protein: CASSVGQGNEKLFF. DNA of the CDR3: TGTGCCAGCAGCGTCGGGCAGGGGAATGAAAAACTGTTTTTT. Together with reference TRBV9 and TRBJ1-4, the CDR3 gives the full variable domain: DSGVTQTPKHLITATGQRVTLRCSPRSGDLSVYWYQQSLDQGLQFLIQYYNGEERAKGNILERFSAQQFPDLHSELNLSSLELGDSALYFCASSVGQGNEKLFFGSGTQLSVL.

The CDR3 loop reads CASSLAAGGVNYGYTF. The CDR3 bases are TGTGCCAGCAGCTTAGCTGCAGGGGGTGTGAACTATGGCTACACCTTC. The chain combines TRBV7-9 with TRBJ1-2, with TRBD1 matching over 7 bases. This CDR3 has 16 amino acids. Germline CDR1 and CDR2: SEHNR and FQNEAQ (reference sequence). V was clipped by 0 bases and J by 2 bases; unmatched bases: 6.

As concerns this clone: Other DNA sequences in this sample translate to the same CDR3. The V call is TRBV5-1, the J call TRBJ1-6; tentatively, D is TRBD1 (6 bases). This CDR3 spans 14 amino acids. Germline values: CDR1 SGHRS, CDR2 YFSETQ. V dropped 4 bases and J dropped 7 bases, with 12 bases sitting between them. DNA of the CDR3: TGCGCCAGCAGCCCCGGACAGCCCAATTCACCCCTCCACTTT. Its protein is CASSPGQPNSPLHF.

This clone has more than one count but fewer than ten. CDR3 DNA: TGCGCCAGCAGCTTGGGGGCGAGGGTGACAACCGGGGAGCTGTTTTTT. It encodes CASSLGARVTTGELFF. The rearrangement joins TRBV5-1 to TRBJ2-2, with D possibly TRBD2 on 5 matching bases. Germline V gene data show CDR1 as SGHRS and CDR2 as YFSETQ. V was clipped by 0 bases and J by 5 bases, with 14 bases between them. This CDR3 contains 16 residues. The whole variable domain, remainder taken from reference TRBV5-1 and TRBJ2-2, is KAGVTQTPRYLIKTRGQQVTLSCSPISGHRSVSWYQQTPGQGLQFLFEYFSETQRNKGNFPGRFSGRQFSNSRSEMNVSTLELGDSALYLCASSLGARVTTGELFFGEGSRLTVL.

The chain is built from TRBV9 and TRBJ2-3; 8 bases fit TRBD2. V shed 6 bases and J 6 bases; nucleotides not matched to a gene: 12. The CDR3 length is 15 residues. The germline V gene has CDR1 SGDLS and CDR2 YYNGEE. CDR3 DNA sequence: TGTGCCAGCACCGGACGGGGACTAGAGATTGATACGCAGTATTTT. Its translation: CASTGRGLEIDTQYF.

The chain has TRBV7-9 and TRBJ1-6; a possible D gene is TRBD1 (5 bases). The V end lost 3 bases, the J end lost 7 bases, and 10 bases lay between the germline ends. Per germline, CDR1 SEHNR and CDR2 FQNEAQ (reference sequence). CDR3 length equals 14 residues. CDR3 residues: CASSLGTGNSPLHF. The CDR3 nucleotides are TGTGCCAGCAGCTTGGGCACAGGCAATTCACCCCTCCACTTT.

The V call is TRBV10-3, the J call TRBJ1-6; D gene unclear. This CDR3 comprises 15 residues. Trimming removed 2 bases from V and 0 bases from J, with 5 bases in between. Germline CDR1 is ENHRY and CDR2 is SYGVKD. CDR3 residues: CAISEESSYNSPLHF. The CDR3 DNA follows: TGTGCCATCAGTGAGGAGAGCTCCTATAATTCACCCCTCCACTTT.

This chain links TRBV4-1 with TRBJ2-4, with 14 bases that match TRBD2. CDR1 is MGHRA, CDR2 YSYEKL, per germline. This CDR3 spans 18 amino acids. Trimming cost V 1 base and J 0 bases; bases outside gene matches: 2. CDR3 coding DNA: TGCGCCAGCAGCCAAGGACTAGCGGGGGGGCTAGCCAAAAACATTCAGTACTTC. Its translation: CASSQGLAGGLAKNIQYF.

The chain is built from TRBV25-1 and TRBJ1-1; maybe TRBD1 (6 bases). The germline gives CDR1 MGHDK, CDR2 SYGVNS. Trimming removed 1 base from V and 4 bases from J, with 7 bases in between. The CDR3 is made up of 13 amino acids. CDR3: CASSELDSTEAFF. CDR3 DNA sequence: TGTGCCAGCAGTGAATTGGACAGCACTGAAGCTTTCTTT.